This T cell receptor beta chain was sequenced for a study of radiotherapy plus CTLA-4 blockade in lung cancer. Study-level information: With approximately 30% of patients having disease control, objective responses were seen in about 18%. Study findings and constraints: Reports state that early shifts in blood T cell clones, with interferon-beta, best predicted response.

Germline assignment: CDR1 ENHRY and CDR2 SYGVKD. CDR3 length equals 15 residues. Deletions cut 6 bases from V and 0 bases from J, with 13 bases between. As for this clone: Its antigen is still unknown.

Clones were sequenced by immunoSEQ multiplex PCR, and TCRdb holds only the in-frame ones, with some missing. The sample records approximately 77,000 clones, around 79% being singletons. Chemo-refractory metastatic non-small-cell lung cancer patients received focal radiation with ipilimumab CTLA-4 blockade. This receptor was taken from a human donor with non-small cell lung cancer whose response to radiotherapy plus ipilimumab could not be evaluated. Some clones in this sample may be carry-over from other donors' samples. This material consisted of peripheral blood, taken from a patient treated with radiotherapy plus ipilimumab. V usage is TRBV10-3 and J usage is TRBJ2-3; D remains unclear. The DNA of the CDR3 is TGTGCCATCAGCAGCGCGCGTTCTAGCACAGATACGCAGTATTTT. Translating gives CAISSARSSTDTQYF.